One sample yielded the 28 T cell receptor beta chains listed below, sequenced in a study of blood T cells in healthy people across ages. Using a J-beta primer mix together with a sample-barcoded 5' primer, a second PCR was run for roughly 6 to 11 cycles. TCRdb independently ran MiXCR on the 5' RACE reads; one entry per CDR3 protein. This sample has around 1,900,000 distinct CDR3 sequences, with around 40% found just once. The material sequenced was blood. All receptors derive from a human donor in good health.

J is TRBJ2-5 and V is TRBV12-3 or TRBV12-4; 7 nucleotides line up with TRBD2. This CDR3 has 15 amino acids. Trimming took 3 bases from V and 5 from J; bases not matched to a gene: 9. This chain's CDR3 is CASSLSQLGGETQYF. CDR3 sequence (DNA): TGTGCCAGCAGTTTGAGTCAATTGGGGGGGGAGACCCAGTACTTC.

V usage is TRBV7-8 and J usage is TRBJ2-5; 9 bases fit TRBD1. Germline V gene lookup returns CDR1 SGHVS and CDR2 FQNEAQ. The CDR3 is 15 residues long. V shed 7 bases and J 12 bases; nucleotides not matched to a gene: 18. CDR3 amino acids: CASTQFTGTGSREYF. The CDR3 DNA reads TGTGCCAGCACCCAATTCACCGGGACAGGGAGTAGGGAGTACTTC.

V gene TRBV20-1 combines with J gene TRBJ1-2; D is uncertain. The CDR3 is 12 residues long. The V end lost 0 bases, the J end lost 8 bases, and 10 bases lay between the germline ends. Germline CDR1 reads DFQATT; CDR2 reads SNEGSKA (reference sequence). CDR3 coding DNA: TGCAGTGCTAGAGATTATCGGGGAGGCTACACCTTC. Protein: CSARDYRGGYTF.

This clonotype was observed a handful of times. CDR3 amino acids: CSGGFTGEQYF. As DNA, the CDR3 is TGCAGCGGAGGGTTCACTGGCGAGCAGTACTTC. The chain couples TRBV29-1 to TRBJ2-7, with D possibly TRBD2 on 5 matching bases. The germline CDR1 and CDR2 sequences are SQVTM and ANQGSEA. Trimming took off 7 bases at V and 6 bases at J, with 13 bases between the two ends. This CDR3 is 11 amino acids long.

This rearrangement joins TRBV9 to TRBJ2-1; TRBD1 agrees at 7 bases. CDR1 and CDR2 from the germline V gene are SGDLS and YYNGEE. The CDR3 contains 14 residues. V was pared by 4 bases and J by 9 bases, with 10 bases of the junction left unmatched. CDR3 nucleotides: TGTGCCAGCAGCAAAGGGACAGTGAGGAGTGAGCAGTTCTTC. Encoded protein: CASSKGTVRSEQFF.

This clonotype was recorded many times. The V and J genes are TRBV7-8 and TRBJ1-2, with TRBD1 identical over 7 bases. Germline CDR1 SGHVS, CDR2 FQNEAQ. CDR3 length equals 14 residues. The V gene end was trimmed by 5 bases and the J gene end by 8 bases; junction bases not matched to a gene: 11. The CDR3 region is CASSDARQGEGYTF. CDR3 DNA sequence: TGTGCCAGCAGCGACGCCAGACAGGGTGAGGGCTACACCTTC.

The gene calls are TRBV7-2 and TRBJ2-4; D might be TRBD2 (6 bases). Germline V lookup: CDR1 SGHTA, CDR2 FQGNSA. This CDR3 is 14 amino acids long. V was shortened by 5 bases and J by 13 bases, with 21 bases between the two germline ends. CDR3 DNA sequence: TGTGCCAGCAGCCCTGTGCGGGGCAGTGGTGAGCAGTACTTC. Translation: CASSPVRGSGEQYF.

This clonotype has more than one count but fewer than ten. The chain employs TRBV6-2 or TRBV6-3 and TRBJ2-1, with a weak D call TRBD2 (6 bases). Trimming removed 4 bases from V and 6 bases from J, with 10 bases in between. Germline assignment: CDR1 MNHEY and CDR2 SVGEGT. This CDR3 spans 13 amino acids. The CDR3 DNA reads as TGTGCCAGCAGTTCGACTAGGCCCAATGAGCAGTTCTTC. Protein: CASSSTRPNEQFF.

This clonotype was detected a few times. The V and J genes are TRBV4-1 and TRBJ1-1; D may be TRBD1 (5 bases). Trimming took off 4 bases at V and 6 bases at J, with 18 bases between the two ends. There are 15 residues in the CDR3. CDR1 and CDR2 (germline): MGHRA, YSYEKL. The CDR3 sequence is CASSRLPGERAEAFF. For the CDR3, the DNA is TGCGCCAGCAGCCGCCTTCCGGGGGAGAGGGCTGAAGCTTTCTTT.

This clonotype was counted between two and nine times. The chain carries TRBV7-9 and TRBJ2-3; D perhaps matches TRBD1 (7 bases). V gave up 5 bases and J gave up 1 base, with 13 bases separating them. The CDR3 has 15 residues. Per germline, CDR1 SEHNR and CDR2 FQNEAQ (reference sequence). CDR3 loop: CASSITGEGTDTQYF. Here the CDR3 DNA reads TGTGCCAGCAGCATTACAGGGGAGGGCACAGATACGCAGTATTTT.

This clonotype was counted ten times or more. J is TRBJ2-1 and V is TRBV20-1; 9 positions match TRBD2. V was pared by 5 bases and J by 0 bases, with 17 bases of the junction left unmatched. Germline CDR1 DFQATT, CDR2 SNEGSKA (reference sequence). This CDR3 has 19 residues. DNA of the CDR3: TGCAGTGCTGTTCGCGGGGGGGCCTACACCTTAAGCTCCTACAATGAGCAGTTCTTC. Translated, it gives CSAVRGGAYTLSSYNEQFF.

This clonotype appeared a few times. The rearrangement uses TRBV7-2 and TRBJ2-3; no clear D gene. The CDR3 spans 17 residues. In germline, CDR1 is SGHTA, CDR2 FQGNSA. V lost 5 bases and J 3 bases, leaving 21 bases between the germline ends. CDR3: CASSQRNVVRPTDTQYF. As DNA, the CDR3 is TGTGCCAGCAGCCAACGAAACGTAGTTCGGCCGACAGATACGCAGTATTTT.

The chain carries TRBV28 and TRBJ2-5, with 8 bases matching TRBD1. The end of the DNA is better explained by TRBJ2-7, so the J call may be wrong. Germline-derived CDR1 and CDR2 are MDHEN and SYDVKM. The CDR3 sequence is 14 residues long. Here the CDR3 DNA reads TGTGCCAGCCGCCCGGACAGGGTTAGCTACGAGCAGTACTTC. Amino acids: CASRPDRVSYEQYF.

In its sample, this clonotype was seen a few times. Here the CDR3 reads CASSRIGESMNTEAFF. The DNA for the CDR3 is TGTGCCAGCAGCCGAATAGGGGAATCCATGAACACTGAAGCTTTCTTT. The J gene is TRBJ1-1, the V gene TRBV9; maybe TRBD1 (5 bases). V lost 4 bases, J lost 0 bases, and 16 bases lay in between. CDR1 SGDLS and CDR2 YYNGEE come from the germline V gene. This CDR3 is built from 16 residues.

The chain couples TRBV2 to TRBJ1-6; no clear D. CDR1 is SNHLY, CDR2 FYNNEI, per germline. Trimming cost V 9 bases and J 10 bases, with 16 bases left between them. This CDR3 has 13 residues. The CDR3 bases are TGTGCCAGAAGTAGAGAGGGAGGCTCACCCCTCCACTTT. Protein product: CARSREGGSPLHF.

This chain joins TRBV5-1 and TRBJ1-2; a weak D match, TRBD1 (6 bases). CDR1 is SGHRS, CDR2 YFSETQ, per germline. Trimming left V 2 bases short and J 5 bases short, with 16 bases between. The CDR3 length is 15 residues. This CDR3 is CASSFTLQGTYGYTF. The DNA of the CDR3 is TGCGCCAGCAGCTTCACCCTACAGGGAACTTATGGCTACACCTTC.

The genes are TRBV4-2 and TRBJ2-2, with D hard to call. This CDR3 has 13 amino acids. Germline V gives CDR1 LGHNA, CDR2 YNFKEQ. V lost 0 bases, J lost 14 bases, and 13 bases lay in between. In DNA form, the CDR3 reads TGTGCCAGCAGCCAAGATGAGAACTTAGAACTGTTTTTT. Its translation is CASSQDENLELFF.

The V gene is TRBV27, the J gene TRBJ2-7, with D perhaps TRBD2 (6 bases). This CDR3 has 15 residues. V gave up 4 bases and J gave up 2 bases, with 15 bases separating them. CDR1 is MNHEY and CDR2 is SMNVEV in the germline V gene (reference sequence). The CDR3 sequence is CASSSGVGGTYEQYF. CDR3 bases: TGTGCCAGCAGTTCCGGGGTCGGAGGGACCTACGAGCAGTACTTC.

The gene calls are TRBV2 and TRBJ1-6; D is undetermined. Germline CDR1 is SNHLY and CDR2 is FYNNEI. The CDR3 extends over 15 amino acids. The V and J ends lost 10 bases and 8 bases respectively, with 21 bases between them. The CDR3 sequence: CATKAGDLPYSPLHF. The CDR3 DNA reads as TGTGCCACCAAGGCCGGGGATCTACCGTATTCACCCCTCCACTTT.

A few counts support this clonotype. The CDR3 bases are TGTGCCAGCAGTTACTCCTTTCGGACAGATACGCAGTATTTT. This sequence encodes CASSYSFRTDTQYF. J is TRBJ2-3 and V is TRBV6-6; D is unclear. Trimming shortened V by 0 bases and J by 3 bases, and 7 bases separated the two germline ends. Germline V gene lookup returns CDR1 MNHNY and CDR2 SVGAGI (reference sequence). This CDR3 has 14 residues.

The chain joins TRBV7-2 to TRBJ2-2; D may correspond to TRBD1 or TRBD2 (6 bases each). The CDR3 extends over 16 amino acids. Germline V CDR1 and CDR2: SGHTA, FQGNSA. With 5 bases removed from V and 0 bases from J, the gap between germline ends came to 13 bases. The CDR3 nucleotides are TGTGCCAGCAGCACCTACAGGGAGGCGAACACCGGGGAGCTGTTTTTT. Translated: CASSTYREANTGELFF.

This clonotype was picked up a small number of times. This sequence joins TRBV4-3 and TRBJ2-6; no definite D call. The germline CDR1 and CDR2 sequences are LGHNA and YSLEER. Trimming cost V 0 bases and J 0 bases, with 6 bases left between them. The CDR3 is made up of 16 amino acids. Written as DNA, the CDR3 is TGCGCCAGCAGCCAAGAAATCAGCTCTGGGGCCAACGTCCTGACTTTC. Residues: CASSQEISSGANVLTF.

This clonotype was seen at least ten times. The chain couples TRBV4-2 to TRBJ2-7, with D perhaps TRBD2 (6 bases). The CDR3 contains 14 residues. The germline V gene has CDR1 LGHNA and CDR2 YNFKEQ. Between the trimmed V and J ends, which lost 0 bases and 0 bases, there was a span of 6 bases. As DNA, the CDR3 is TGTGCCAGCAGCCAAGAGGGACTCTCCTACGAGCAGTACTTC. It is translated as CASSQEGLSYEQYF.

J is TRBJ2-3 and V is TRBV7-8, with unresolved D. CDR3 length equals 14 residues. The V end lost 4 bases, the J end lost 4 bases, and 12 bases lay between the germline ends. Germline V lookup: CDR1 SGHVS, CDR2 FQNEAQ. CDR3 sequence reads: CASSWTVLSDTQYF. CDR3 DNA sequence: TGTGCCAGCAGCTGGACGGTCCTCTCAGATACGCAGTATTTT.

V gene TRBV12-3 or TRBV12-4 combines with J gene TRBJ1-2; 7 positions match TRBD1. The CDR3 is made up of 15 amino acids. V lost 6 bases and J lost 7; bases outside the gene matches: 14. CDR3 DNA: TGTGCCAGCAGCGTAGGACAGGTCTATCCCGGTGGCTACACCTTC. The encoded protein is CASSVGQVYPGGYTF.

The chain links TRBV12-3 or TRBV12-4 to TRBJ2-1; the D gene is possibly TRBD1 (5 bases). The CDR3 has 13 amino acids. V gave up 6 bases and J gave up 4 bases, with 10 bases separating them. The CDR3 is CASRDTDYNEQFF. Here the CDR3 DNA reads TGTGCCAGCAGGGACACCGATTACAATGAGCAGTTCTTC.

This clonotype was seen more than once but under ten times. V and J are TRBV6-5 and TRBJ2-4; D possibly uses TRBD1 or TRBD2 (5 bases each). Trimming stripped 6 bases from V and 11 bases from J, with 17 bases between. CDR1 MNHEY and CDR2 SVGAGI come from the germline V gene. The CDR3 contains 13 residues. DNA for the CDR3: TGTGCCAGCAGGTCACTCCGGGACCACCTTCAGTACTTC. Encoded protein: CASRSLRDHLQYF.

The rearrangement joins TRBV9 to TRBJ1-5; the D is unclear. V gave up 3 bases and J gave up 6 bases, with 10 bases separating them. The CDR3 has 13 amino acids. Germline V gene lookup returns CDR1 SGDLS and CDR2 YYNGEE. CDR3 coding DNA: TGTGCCAGCAGCGAAGGGTCGACTCAGCCCCAGCATTTT. Translation: CASSEGSTQPQHF. The full variable domain, with the rest looked up from reference TRBV9 and TRBJ1-5, is DSGVTQTPKHLITATGQRVTLRCSPRSGDLSVYWYQQSLDQGLQFLIQYYNGEERAKGNILERFSAQQFPDLHSELNLSSLELGDSALYFCASSEGSTQPQHFGDGTRLSIL.